This TCR beta chain stems from a study of T cell changes during pregnancy in multiple sclerosis. Data came from immunoSEQ multiplex PCR; TCRdb stores just in-frame clones and leaves some out. The table shows more than 85,000 clones, with approximately 90% occurring only once. Deletions cut 5 bases from V and 2 bases from J, with 9 bases between. Germline V CDR1 and CDR2: SNHLY, FYNNEI. This CDR3 is 13 amino acids long. V gene TRBV2 combines with J gene TRBJ1-1; the D gene is possibly TRBD1 (5 bases). The sample was peripheral blood, taken in the second trimester of pregnancy. The clonotype comes from a female donor with multiple sclerosis, enrolled in a pregnancy study. Here the CDR3 reads CASSTGKNTEAFF. The DNA of the CDR3 is TGTGCCAGCAGTACAGGAAAAAACACTGAAGCTTTCTTT.